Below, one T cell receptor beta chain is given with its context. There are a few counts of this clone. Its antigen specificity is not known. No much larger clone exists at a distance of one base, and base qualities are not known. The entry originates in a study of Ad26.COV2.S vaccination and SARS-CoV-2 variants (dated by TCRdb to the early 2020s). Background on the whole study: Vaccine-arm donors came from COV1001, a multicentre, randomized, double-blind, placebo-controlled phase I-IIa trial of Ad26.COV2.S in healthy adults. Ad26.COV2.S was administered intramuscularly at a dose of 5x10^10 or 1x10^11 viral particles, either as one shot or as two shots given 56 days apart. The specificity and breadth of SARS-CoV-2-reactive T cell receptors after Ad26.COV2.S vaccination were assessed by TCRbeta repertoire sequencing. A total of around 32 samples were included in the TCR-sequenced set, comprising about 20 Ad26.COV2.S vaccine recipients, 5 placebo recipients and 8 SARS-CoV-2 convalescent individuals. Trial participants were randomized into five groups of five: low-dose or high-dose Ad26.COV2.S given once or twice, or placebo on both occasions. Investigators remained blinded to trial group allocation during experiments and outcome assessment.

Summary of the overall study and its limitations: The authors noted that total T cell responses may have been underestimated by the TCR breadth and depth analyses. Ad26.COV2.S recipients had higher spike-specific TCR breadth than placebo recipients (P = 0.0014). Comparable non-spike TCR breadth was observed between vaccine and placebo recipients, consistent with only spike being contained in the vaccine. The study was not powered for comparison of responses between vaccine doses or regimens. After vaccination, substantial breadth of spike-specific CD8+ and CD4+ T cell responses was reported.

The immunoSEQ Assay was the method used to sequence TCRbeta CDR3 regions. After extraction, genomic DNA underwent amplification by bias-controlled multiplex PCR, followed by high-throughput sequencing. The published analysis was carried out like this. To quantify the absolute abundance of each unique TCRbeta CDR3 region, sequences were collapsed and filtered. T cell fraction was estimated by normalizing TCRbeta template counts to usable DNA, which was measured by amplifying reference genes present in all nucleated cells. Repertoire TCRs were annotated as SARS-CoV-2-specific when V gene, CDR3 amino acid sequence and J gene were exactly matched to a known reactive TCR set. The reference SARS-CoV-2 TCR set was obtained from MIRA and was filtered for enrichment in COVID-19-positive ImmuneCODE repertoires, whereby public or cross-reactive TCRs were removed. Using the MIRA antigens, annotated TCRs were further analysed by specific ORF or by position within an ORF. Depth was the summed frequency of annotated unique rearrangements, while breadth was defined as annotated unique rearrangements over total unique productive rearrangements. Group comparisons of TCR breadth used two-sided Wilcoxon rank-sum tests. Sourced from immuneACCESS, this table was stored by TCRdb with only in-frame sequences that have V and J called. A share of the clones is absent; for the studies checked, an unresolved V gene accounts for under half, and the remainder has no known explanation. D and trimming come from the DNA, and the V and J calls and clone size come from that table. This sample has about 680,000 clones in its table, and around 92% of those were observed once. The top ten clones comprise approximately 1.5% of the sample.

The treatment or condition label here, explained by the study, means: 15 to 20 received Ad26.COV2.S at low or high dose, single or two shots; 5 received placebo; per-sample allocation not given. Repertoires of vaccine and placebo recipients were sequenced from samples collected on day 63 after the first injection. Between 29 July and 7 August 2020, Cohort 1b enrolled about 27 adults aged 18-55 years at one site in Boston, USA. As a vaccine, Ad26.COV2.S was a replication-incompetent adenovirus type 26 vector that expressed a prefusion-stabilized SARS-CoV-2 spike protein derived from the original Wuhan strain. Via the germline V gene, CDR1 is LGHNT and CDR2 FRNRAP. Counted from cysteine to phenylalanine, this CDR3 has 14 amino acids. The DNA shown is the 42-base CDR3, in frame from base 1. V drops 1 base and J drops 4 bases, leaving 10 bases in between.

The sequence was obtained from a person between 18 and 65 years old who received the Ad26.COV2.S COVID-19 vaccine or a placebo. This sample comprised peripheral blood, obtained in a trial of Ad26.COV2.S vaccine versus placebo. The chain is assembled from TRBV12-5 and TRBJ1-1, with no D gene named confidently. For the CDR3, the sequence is CASGLGRLSTEAFF. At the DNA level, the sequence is TGTGCTAGTGGTTTGGGAAGGTTGTCCACTGAAGCTTTCTTT.